The T cell receptor (beta chain) under discussion was sequenced for a study of CD8 T cells in Susac syndrome. cDNA came from around 0.5 to 1 ug RNA primed by random hexamers. TCRdb called the immunoSEQ multiplex PCR reads again in MiXCR, with one record for every CDR3 protein. The data show hundreds of thousands of distinct CDR3 sequences, 85% seen once. The receptor was isolated from a human donor with multiple sclerosis. The material sequenced was CD8+ T cells from PBMCs.

The CDR3: CASSSGAAYNEQFF. In nucleotides, the CDR3 is TGTGCCAGCAGTTCAGGGGCGGCCTACAATGAGCAGTTCTTC. This chain connects TRBV12-3 or TRBV12-4 to TRBJ2-1, with TRBD1 as a possible D gene (6 bases). This CDR3 contains 14 residues. Deletions cut 4 bases from V and 2 bases from J, with 9 bases between.